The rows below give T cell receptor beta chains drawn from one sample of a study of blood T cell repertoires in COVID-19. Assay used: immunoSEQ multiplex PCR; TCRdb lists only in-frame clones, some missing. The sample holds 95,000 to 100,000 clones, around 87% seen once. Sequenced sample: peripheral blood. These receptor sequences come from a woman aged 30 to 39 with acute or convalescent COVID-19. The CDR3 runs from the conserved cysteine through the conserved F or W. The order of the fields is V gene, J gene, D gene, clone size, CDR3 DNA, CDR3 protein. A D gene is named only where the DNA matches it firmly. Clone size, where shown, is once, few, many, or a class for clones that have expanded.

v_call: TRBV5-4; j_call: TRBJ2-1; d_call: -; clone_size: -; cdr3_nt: TGTGCCAGCAGCCCCCGGGACTACAATGAGCAGTTCTTC; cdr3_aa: CASSPRDYNEQFF
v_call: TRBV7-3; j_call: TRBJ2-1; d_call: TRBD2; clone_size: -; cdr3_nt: TGTGCCAGCAGCCCGGGAGGTGCTTACAATGAGCAGTTCTTC; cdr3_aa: CASSPGGAYNEQFF
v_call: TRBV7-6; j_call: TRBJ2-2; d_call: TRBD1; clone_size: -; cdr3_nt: TGTGCCAGCAGCTTGGGGACAGGGTCGGGGGAGCTGTTTTTT; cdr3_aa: CASSLGTGSGELFF
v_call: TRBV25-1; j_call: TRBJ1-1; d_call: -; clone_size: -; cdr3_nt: TGTGCCAGCAGTGAATTCGGAGAGACTGAAGCTTTCTTT; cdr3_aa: CASSEFGETEAFF
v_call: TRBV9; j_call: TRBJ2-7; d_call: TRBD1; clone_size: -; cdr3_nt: TGTGCCAGCAGCGTGGGACAGAAGGGAGAGCAGTACTTC; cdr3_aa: CASSVGQKGEQYF
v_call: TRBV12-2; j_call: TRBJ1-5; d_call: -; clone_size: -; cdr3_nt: TGTGCAAGTCGCTTAGTCAGGGAGGGCAATCAGCCCCAGCATTTT; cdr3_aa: CASRLVREGNQPQHF
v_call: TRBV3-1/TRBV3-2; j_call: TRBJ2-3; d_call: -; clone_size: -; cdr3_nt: TGTGCCAGCAGCAAAGACACAACCACAGATACGCAGTATTTT; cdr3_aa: CASSKDTTTDTQYF
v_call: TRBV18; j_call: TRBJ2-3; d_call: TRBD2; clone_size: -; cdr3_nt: TGTGCCAGCTCACCGCGAAGACTAGCGGGGGGGCGGAGCACAGATACGCAGTATTTT; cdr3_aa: CASSPRRLAGGRSTDTQYF
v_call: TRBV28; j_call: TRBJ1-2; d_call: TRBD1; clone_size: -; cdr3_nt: TGTGCCAGCAGTATCGGACAGGGCTACTATGGCTACACCTTC; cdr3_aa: CASSIGQGYYGYTF
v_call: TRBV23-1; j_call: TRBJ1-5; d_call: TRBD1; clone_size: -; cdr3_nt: TGCGCCAGCAGACCCAGGGGGGAGGGCAATCAGCCCCAGCATTTT; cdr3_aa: CASRPRGEGNQPQHF
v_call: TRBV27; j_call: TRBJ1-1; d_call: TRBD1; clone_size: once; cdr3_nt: TGTGCCAGCAGTCAGGACAGGGGCACTGAAGCTTTCTTT; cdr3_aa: CASSQDRGTEAFF
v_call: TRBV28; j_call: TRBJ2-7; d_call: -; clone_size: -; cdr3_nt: TGTGCCAGCAGTTCAGCCAACAGACTCAGGGGTGAGGACGAGCAGTACTTC; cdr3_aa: CASSSANRLRGEDEQYF
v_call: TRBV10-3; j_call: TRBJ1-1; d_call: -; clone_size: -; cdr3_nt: TGTGCCATCAGTGAGCCAGTAGGACAGAACACTGAAGCTTTCTTT; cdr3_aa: CAISEPVGQNTEAFF
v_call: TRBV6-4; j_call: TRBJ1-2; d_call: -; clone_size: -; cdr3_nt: TGTGCCAGCAGTGACTCGAGGGAAAACTATGGCTACACCTTC; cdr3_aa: CASSDSRENYGYTF
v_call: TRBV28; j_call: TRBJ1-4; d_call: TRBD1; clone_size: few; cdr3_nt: TGTGCCAGCACCCCCGGGACAGGGGATGGAACTAATGAAAAACTGTTTTTT; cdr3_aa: CASTPGTGDGTNEKLFF
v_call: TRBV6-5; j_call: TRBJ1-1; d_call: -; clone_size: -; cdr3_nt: TGTGCCAGCAGTCGGGACACCCGCACTGAAGCTTTCTTT; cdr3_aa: CASSRDTRTEAFF
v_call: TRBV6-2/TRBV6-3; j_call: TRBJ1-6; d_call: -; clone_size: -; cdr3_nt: TGTGCCAGCAGTTTGGTGGGCCTTTCACCCCTCCACTTT; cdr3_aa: CASSLVGLSPLHF
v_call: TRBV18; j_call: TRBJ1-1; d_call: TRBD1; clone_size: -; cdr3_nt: TGTGCCAGCTCACCAGACAGGGGGGTTCGGACTGAAGCTTTCTTT; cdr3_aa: CASSPDRGVRTEAFF
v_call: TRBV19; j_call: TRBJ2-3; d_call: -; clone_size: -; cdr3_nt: TGTGCCAGTAGTATGACTTTGACGCTTAGCCCTGATACGCAGTATTTT; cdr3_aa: CASSMTLTLSPDTQYF
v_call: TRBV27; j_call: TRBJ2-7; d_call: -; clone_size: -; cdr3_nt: TGTGCCAGCAGTTTGCTGGGGGCTGCACCCGTTTATGAGCAGTACTTC; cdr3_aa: CASSLLGAAPVYEQYF